Following are 10 T cell receptor beta chains from one sample sequenced in a study of OX40 agonist ivuxolimab in advanced cancers. Here immunoSEQ multiplex PCR was the method, and the copy in TCRdb shows in-frame clones only, minus some. The repertoire holds 68,000 or so clones, with about four fifths as singletons. This specimen was CD4+ or CD8+ T cells sorted from blood, taken in a trial of the OX40 agonist ivuxolimab. The receptors originated from an adult with an advanced solid tumor such as melanoma, head and neck, liver or kidney cancer.

The V gene is TRBV7-6, the J gene TRBJ1-1, with 7 bases lining up with TRBD1. The CDR3 spans 16 residues. Germline CDR1 reads SGHVS; CDR2 reads FNYEAQ. After removal of 5 bases from V and 3 bases from J, the junction contained 12 bases not matched to a gene. Here the CDR3 reads CASSPWTGGDDTEAFF. The CDR3 bases are TGTGCCAGCAGCCCCTGGACAGGCGGGGATGACACTGAAGCTTTCTTT.

The CDR3 DNA sequence: TGTGCCAGCAGCTTACTCGGCGGGGAGCTGTTTTTT. It specifies CASSLLGGELFF. The chain employs TRBV7-2 and TRBJ2-2; no clear D. The CDR3 totals 12 residues. Germline V lookup: CDR1 SGHTA, CDR2 FQGNSA. V shed 2 bases and J shed 7 bases, with 5 bases lying between them.

V is TRBV6-5 and J is TRBJ2-2; D is unclear. This CDR3 is 13 amino acids long. From germline, CDR1 is MNHEY and CDR2 SVGAGI. V lost 6 bases and J lost 6, with 11 bases in between. CDR3 residues: CASSFEKAGELFF. CDR3 nucleotide sequence: TGTGCCAGCAGCTTCGAAAAGGCCGGGGAGCTGTTTTTT.

The J gene is TRBJ1-5, the V gene TRBV7-8, with D uncertain. CDR3 size: 15 residues. Germline V gives CDR1 SGHVS, CDR2 FQNEAQ. V lost 1 base to trimming and J lost 0 bases, with 7 bases between them. The CDR3 protein is CASSLGGSSNQPQHF. The CDR3 nucleotides are TGTGCCAGCAGCTTAGGGGGATCTAGCAATCAGCCCCAGCATTTT.

CDR3 coding DNA: TGCAGCGCGGGACAGACTAATGAAAAACTGTTTTTT. Translation: CSAGQTNEKLFF. The J gene is TRBJ1-4, the V gene TRBV29-1, with TRBD1 matching 7 bases. The trim removed 7 bases at V and 2 bases at J, leaving 1 base unmatched. The CDR3 length is 12 residues. The V gene's germline CDR1 is SQVTM and CDR2 ANQGSEA.

The chain links TRBV6-5 to TRBJ2-6; 8 nucleotides line up with TRBD1. CDR1 MNHEY and CDR2 SVGAGI come from the germline V gene. V dropped 2 bases and J dropped 3; count of bases not matched to a gene: 3. The CDR3 is made up of 16 amino acids. In DNA, the CDR3 is TGTGCCAGCAGTTACGCCAGGGGGCGTGGGGCCAACGTCCTGACTTTC. It yields the protein CASSYARGRGANVLTF.

The chain joins TRBV6-5 to TRBJ1-4; no clear D. The V end was cut by 0 bases, the J end by 0 bases, with 8 bases between. This CDR3 comprises 16 residues. CDR1 and CDR2 from the germline V gene are MNHEY and SVGAGI. The CDR3 loop is CASSYSTVATNEKLFF. The CDR3 coding sequence is TGTGCCAGCAGTTACTCTACCGTTGCAACTAATGAAAAACTGTTTTTT.

The J gene is TRBJ1-5, the V gene TRBV7-2; D is unclear. The CDR3 has 13 residues. V was clipped by 6 bases and J by 4 bases, with 10 bases between them. In germline, CDR1 is SGHTA, CDR2 FQGNSA. The CDR3 spells CASRQTWNQPQHF. CDR3 sequence (DNA): TGTGCCAGCAGACAGACGTGGAATCAGCCCCAGCATTTT.

This clone was seen a handful of times. The rearrangement uses TRBV28 and TRBJ1-4, with D tentatively TRBD1 (6 bases). V lost 3 bases and J 6 bases, leaving 14 bases between the germline ends. Germline CDR1 is MDHEN and CDR2 is SYDVKM. CDR3 size: 15 residues. CDR3 bases: TGTGCCAGCAGTTTTGGGGGGGCGGCCTATGAAAAACTGTTTTTT. Protein product: CASSFGGAAYEKLFF. Full variable domain (outside the CDR3, taken from reference TRBV28 and TRBJ1-4): DVKVTQSSRYLVKRTGEKVFLECVQDMDHENMFWYRQDPGLGLRLIYFSYDVKMKEKGDIPEGYSVSREKKERFSLILESASTNQTSMYLCASSFGGAAYEKLFFGSGTQLSVL.

The V call is TRBV28, the J call TRBJ1-2; D unresolved. V was trimmed by 4 bases and J by 3 bases, leaving 3 bases between them. The germline CDR1 and CDR2 sequences are MDHEN and SYDVKM. The CDR3 has 11 amino acids. The DNA of the CDR3 is TGTGCCAGCAGTTCCGACTATGGCTACACCTTC. As protein: CASSSDYGYTF.